The 26 T cell receptor beta chains given below trace back to one sample, sequenced in a study of response to subunit inactivated influenza vaccine. MiXCR was run by TCRdb on the RT-PCR reads, yielding one entry per CDR3 protein. This table holds fewer than 700,000 distinct CDR3 sequences, over 10% found once. The sequences come from PBMCs from blood, collected roughly 48 days after vaccination. The origin of the receptors is a man aged 50 or older who received an inactivated influenza vaccine.

The chain employs TRBV20-1 and TRBJ2-3; D gene unclear. The CDR3 spans 12 residues. The V gene's germline CDR1 is DFQATT and CDR2 SNEGSKA (reference sequence). The V and J ends lost 3 bases and 4 bases respectively, with 8 bases between them. CDR3 residues: CSASDQADTQYF. CDR3 in DNA: TGCAGTGCTAGTGACCAGGCAGATACGCAGTATTTT.

The rearrangement uses TRBV5-4 and TRBJ2-3; 10 positions match TRBD2. The V and J ends lost 1 base and 1 base, in that order; junction bases with no gene match: 18. Germline V gene lookup returns CDR1 SGHNT and CDR2 YYREEE (reference sequence). The CDR3 loop spans 21 amino acids. The chain's CDR3 is CASSLHGGLAEGGRGTDTQYF. The DNA of the CDR3 is TGTGCCAGCAGCTTGCATGGCGGACTAGCGGAAGGGGGTAGGGGCACAGATACGCAGTATTTT.

The chain links TRBV29-1 to TRBJ2-5, with 10 bases matching TRBD1. Germline V gene data show CDR1 as SQVTM and CDR2 as ANQGSEA. The V and J ends lost 6 bases and 0 bases, in that order; junction bases with no gene match: 4. This CDR3 is built from 14 residues. This chain's CDR3 is CSVPDRGYQETQYF. DNA of the CDR3: TGCAGCGTACCGGACAGGGGGTACCAAGAGACCCAGTACTTC. The full variable domain, completed using reference TRBV29-1 and TRBJ2-5, is SAVISQKPSRDICQRGTSLTIQCQVDSQVTMMFWYRQQPGQSLTLIATANQGSEATYESGFVIDKFPISRPNLTFSTLTVSNMSPEDSSIYLCSVPDRGYQETQYFGPGTRLLVL.

The chain uses TRBV11-1 and TRBJ2-1; D is unclear. The CDR3 has 13 residues. Trimming pared 6 bases from V and 4 bases from J, leaving 10 bases between. Germline V gene sequence: CDR1 SGHAT, CDR2 FQDESV (reference sequence). In DNA form, the CDR3 reads TGTGCCAGCAGAGGCGACAAGTACAATGAGCAGTTCTTC. Protein product: CASRGDKYNEQFF.

The chain carries TRBV5-1 and TRBJ2-5, with 12 positions matching TRBD2. V shed 3 bases and J 0 bases; nucleotides not matched to a gene: 3. CDR3 size: 16 residues. CDR1 SGHRS and CDR2 YFSETQ come from the germline V gene. CDR3 residues: CASSWGTSGYQETQYF. The DNA of the CDR3 is TGCGCCAGCAGCTGGGGGACTAGCGGGTACCAAGAGACCCAGTACTTC.

This clonotype showed up many times. V gene TRBV28 combines with J gene TRBJ2-2, with TRBD1 identical over 8 bases. From germline, CDR1 is MDHEN and CDR2 SYDVKM. J gave up 1 base and V 5 bases, and 6 bases lay outside the gene matches. CDR3 length equals 16 residues. The CDR3 region has the DNA TGTGCCAGCAGTGCATTGGGACAGGTGAACACCGGGGAGCTGTTTTTT. Translation gives CASSALGQVNTGELFF.

The sample holds a few counts of this clonotype. V usage is TRBV5-4 and J usage is TRBJ1-2; D call uncertain. The V gene lost 1 base and the J gene lost 9 bases, with 16 bases spanning the gap. Germline CDR1 reads SGHNT; CDR2 reads YYREEE (reference sequence). The length of the CDR3 is 14 residues. Here the CDR3 DNA reads TGTGCCAGCAGCTTGAGAGGTGGTTCCGAACGCTACACCTTC. This sequence encodes CASSLRGGSERYTF.

V gene TRBV10-3 combines with J gene TRBJ1-2; TRBD1 might be the D (5 bases). V was trimmed by 7 bases and J by 5 bases, leaving 11 bases between them. CDR3 length: 12 amino acids. Germline values: CDR1 ENHRY, CDR2 SYGVKD. The CDR3 is CAINSGRYGYTF. CDR3 in DNA: TGTGCCATCAACTCGGGACGGTATGGCTACACCTTC.

This clonotype was seen at least ten times. V is TRBV5-5 and J is TRBJ1-4; D gene ambiguous. The V end was cut by 0 bases, the J end by 5 bases, with 5 bases between. Germline-derived CDR1 and CDR2 are SGHKS and YYEKEE (reference sequence). The CDR3 consists of 13 residues. Written as DNA, the CDR3 is TGTGCCAGCAGCTTGGCCGTGAATGAAAAACTGTTTTTT. As protein: CASSLAVNEKLFF.

This clonotype was seen more than once but under ten times. The chain employs TRBV20-1 and TRBJ1-1, with D maybe TRBD1 (6 bases). From germline, CDR1 is DFQATT and CDR2 SNEGSKA (reference sequence). The CDR3 runs 13 residues. Trimming cost V 0 bases and J 14 bases, with 19 bases left between them. The CDR3 loop reads CSARDEGGRVVFF. CDR3 DNA: TGCAGTGCTAGAGATGAGGGGGGCAGGGTGGTGTTCTTT.

This clonotype was detected a few times. V gene TRBV20-1 combines with J gene TRBJ1-5, with TRBD1 as a possible D gene (5 bases). V shed 0 bases and J shed 6 bases, with 12 bases lying between them. The CDR3 is 14 residues long. Looked up from germline, CDR1 is DFQATT and CDR2 is SNEGSKA (reference sequence). The CDR3 here is CSARDLGAGQPQHF. The CDR3 DNA is TGCAGTGCTAGAGATCTTGGGGCGGGTCAGCCCCAGCATTTT.

In its sample, this clonotype was seen a few times. The CDR3: CSASFGNTIYF. The CDR3 region has the DNA TGCAGTGCTAGCTTTGGAAACACCATATATTTT. The chain uses TRBV20-1 and TRBJ1-3; D remains ambiguous. The CDR3 length is 11 residues. Trimming took off 3 bases at V and 3 bases at J, with 3 bases between the two ends. Germline loops: CDR1 DFQATT, CDR2 SNEGSKA (reference sequence).

This clonotype was detected ten times or more. The genes are TRBV6-5 and TRBJ1-1; weak D call: TRBD1 (6 bases). The CDR3 covers 15 residues. Germline V gene sequence: CDR1 MNHEY, CDR2 SVGAGI. Trimming pared 2 bases from V and 1 base from J, leaving 11 bases between. CDR3 in DNA: TGTGCCAGCAGTTACGAACAGGGAAGGAACACTGAAGCTTTCTTT. Amino acid sequence: CASSYEQGRNTEAFF.

The chain has TRBV20-1 and TRBJ1-5; TRBD1 matches at 10 bases. The CDR3 extends over 15 amino acids. Trimming removed 0 bases from V and 5 bases from J; junction bases left unmatched: 4. Germline V gene lookup returns CDR1 DFQATT and CDR2 SNEGSKA (reference sequence). CDR3 sequence reads: CSARDHGTGDQPQHF. DNA of the CDR3: TGCAGTGCTAGAGATCATGGGACAGGGGATCAGCCCCAGCATTTT.

This clonotype has more than one count but fewer than ten. The CDR3, as DNA: TGTGCCAGCAGCGTAGATCGGGGAGGGCCGCAGGAGCAGTTCTTC. This sequence encodes CASSVDRGGPQEQFF. The chain employs TRBV9 and TRBJ2-1, with 7 bases lining up with TRBD2. The CDR3 has 15 amino acids. V lost 0 bases, J lost 10 bases, and 10 bases stayed unmatched. Looked up from germline, CDR1 is SGDLS and CDR2 is YYNGEE. The full variable domain, in which reference TRBV9 and TRBJ2-1 provide the parts outside the CDR3, is DSGVTQTPKHLITATGQRVTLRCSPRSGDLSVYWYQQSLDQGLQFLIQYYNGEERAKGNILERFSAQQFPDLHSELNLSSLELGDSALYFCASSVDRGGPQEQFFGPGTRLTVL.

The rearrangement uses TRBV7-8 and TRBJ2-5, with D perhaps matching TRBD2 (7 bases). The CDR3 consists of 16 residues. CDR1 is SGHVS, CDR2 FQNEAQ, per germline. With 1 base removed from V and 5 bases from J, the gap between germline ends came to 17 bases. The CDR3 DNA is TGTGCCAGCAGCTTAGAAGTTTCGCGGGGGCGTGAGACCCAGTACTTC. It translates to CASSLEVSRGRETQYF.

This clonotype was seen more than once but under ten times. The CDR3 sequence is CATTARGFRDEQYF. CDR3 bases: TGTGCCACCACCGCTCGCGGGTTCAGAGATGAGCAGTACTTC. The V and J genes are TRBV28 and TRBJ2-7; TRBD2 might be the D (5 bases). The V end was cut by 10 bases, the J end by 7 bases, with 23 bases between. Germline CDR1 is MDHEN and CDR2 is SYDVKM. This CDR3 has 14 residues.

The chain recombines TRBV7-2 with TRBJ2-1, with TRBD2 identical over 8 bases. Germline assignment: CDR1 SGHTA and CDR2 FQGNSA. There are 16 residues in the CDR3. The V and J ends lost 4 bases and 5 bases, in that order; junction bases with no gene match: 10. This chain's CDR3 is CASSWRVAGSNNEQFF. The CDR3 nucleotides read TGTGCCAGCAGCTGGAGGGTAGCGGGGAGCAACAATGAGCAGTTCTTC.

The rearrangement links TRBV15 to TRBJ2-3; D is unresolved. The CDR3 covers 15 residues. The V end was cut by 0 bases, the J end by 2 bases, with 9 bases between. Germline V gives CDR1 LNHNV, CDR2 YYDKDF (reference sequence). CDR3 loop: CATSRDGQNTDTQYF. DNA of the CDR3: TGTGCCACCAGCAGAGACGGGCAAAACACAGATACGCAGTATTTT.

This clonotype has a handful of counts. The J gene is TRBJ2-2, the V gene TRBV12-3 or TRBV12-4; TRBD1 is a possible D gene (5 bases). V lost 3 bases and J lost 6, with 17 bases in between. The CDR3 covers 16 residues. The CDR3 DNA reads TGTGCCAGCAGTTTGCTGGACATTTCTCTGGCCGGGGAGCTGTTTTTT. Translation: CASSLLDISLAGELFF.

There are a few counts of this clonotype. V usage is TRBV4-2 and J usage is TRBJ2-2, with a possible D match to TRBD1 (7 bases). Germline V gene sequence: CDR1 LGHNA, CDR2 YNFKEQ. The CDR3 consists of 14 residues. Trimming left V 4 bases short and J 6 bases short, with 12 bases between. In DNA, the CDR3 is TGTGCCAGCAGCCTCGACAGGGAGGCCGGGGAGCTGTTTTTT. This encodes CASSLDREAGELFF.

The sample holds a few counts of this clonotype. J is TRBJ2-7 and V is TRBV7-2, with 10 nucleotides matching TRBD2. This CDR3 is built from 15 residues. Germline V gene sequence: CDR1 SGHTA, CDR2 FQGNSA. V lost 3 bases, J lost 5 bases, and 7 bases stayed unmatched. The CDR3 DNA sequence: TGTGCCAGCAGCTTTTCCCCTAGCGGGAGTAACGAGCAGTACTTC. Protein product: CASSFSPSGSNEQYF.

Only a few counts were recorded for this clonotype. This sequence joins TRBV5-1 and TRBJ1-5; 8 bases are shared with TRBD1. Per germline, CDR1 SGHRS and CDR2 YFSETQ. The ends lost 5 bases at V and 0 bases at J; junction bases unmatched: 7. The CDR3 extends over 16 amino acids. The CDR3 DNA follows: TGCGCCAGCAGGGGAATGACAGGGGATAGCAATCAGCCCCAGCATTTT. Amino acid sequence: CASRGMTGDSNQPQHF.

In its sample, this clonotype was seen many times. This chain uses TRBV5-1 with TRBJ2-7; 12 nucleotides align to TRBD2. V lost 1 base, J lost 6 bases, and 5 bases stayed unmatched. The germline CDR1 and CDR2 sequences are SGHRS and YFSETQ. This CDR3 has 15 residues. The CDR3 protein is CASSLTSSGRVEQYF. As DNA, the CDR3 is TGCGCCAGCAGCTTGACGTCTAGCGGGAGGGTCGAGCAGTACTTC.

Only a few counts were recorded for this clonotype. J is TRBJ1-1 and V is TRBV5-1; 7 positions match TRBD1. CDR1 is SGHRS and CDR2 is YFSETQ in the germline V gene. The junction had 9 bases not matched to a gene; V was cut back by 1 base and J by 3 bases. The CDR3 sequence is 16 residues long. CDR3 loop: CASSLIPGGGYTEAFF. Here the CDR3 DNA reads TGCGCCAGCAGCTTGATTCCGGGAGGGGGCTACACTGAAGCTTTCTTT.

This clonotype was detected once. The V call is TRBV30, the J call TRBJ2-2; no clear D. Trimming shortened V by 0 bases and J by 4 bases, and 9 bases separated the two germline ends. Germline CDR1 is GTSNPN and CDR2 is SVGIG (reference sequence). The CDR3 runs 14 residues. In nucleotides, the CDR3 is TGTGCCTGGAGTGTACATGGCTCCACCGGGGAGCTGTTTTTT. The encoded protein is CAWSVHGSTGELFF.